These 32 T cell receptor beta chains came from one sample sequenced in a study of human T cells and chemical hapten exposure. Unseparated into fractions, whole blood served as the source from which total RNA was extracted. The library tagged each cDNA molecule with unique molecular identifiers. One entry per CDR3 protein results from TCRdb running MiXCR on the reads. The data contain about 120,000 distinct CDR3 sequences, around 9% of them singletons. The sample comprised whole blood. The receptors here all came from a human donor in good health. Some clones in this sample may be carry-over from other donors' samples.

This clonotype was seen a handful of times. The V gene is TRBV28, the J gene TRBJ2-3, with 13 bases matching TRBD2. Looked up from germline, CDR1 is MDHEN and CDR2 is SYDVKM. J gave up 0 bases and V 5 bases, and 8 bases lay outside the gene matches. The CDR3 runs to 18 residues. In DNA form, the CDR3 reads TGTGCCAGCAGTGGTGCCGGGACTAGCGGGGCCAGCACAGATACGCAGTATTTT. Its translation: CASSGAGTSGASTDTQYF. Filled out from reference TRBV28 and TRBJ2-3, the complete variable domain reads DVKVTQSSRYLVKRTGEKVFLECVQDMDHENMFWYRQDPGLGLRLIYFSYDVKMKEKGDIPEGYSVSREKKERFSLILESASTNQTSMYLCASSGAGTSGASTDTQYFGPGTRLTVL.

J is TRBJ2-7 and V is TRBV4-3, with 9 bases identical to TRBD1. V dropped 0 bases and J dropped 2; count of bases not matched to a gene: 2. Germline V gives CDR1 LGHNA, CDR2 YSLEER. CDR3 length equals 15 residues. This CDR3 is CASSQDTGGPYEQYF. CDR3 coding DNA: TGCGCCAGCAGCCAAGATACAGGGGGCCCCTACGAGCAGTACTTC.

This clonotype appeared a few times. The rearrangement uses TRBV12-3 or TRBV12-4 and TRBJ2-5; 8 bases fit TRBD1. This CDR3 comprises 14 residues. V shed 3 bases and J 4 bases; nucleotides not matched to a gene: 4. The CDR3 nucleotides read TGTGCCAGCAGTTTCCAGGGGGCGAGAGAGACCCAGTACTTC. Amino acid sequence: CASSFQGARETQYF.

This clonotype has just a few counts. This chain's CDR3 is CASSWRIAKNIQYF. DNA of the CDR3: TGCGCCAGCAGCTGGAGGATAGCCAAAAACATTCAGTACTTC. The chain uses TRBV5-1 and TRBJ2-4; perhaps TRBD2 as D (5 bases). The CDR3 runs 14 residues. V shed 3 bases and J shed 0 bases, with 7 bases lying between them. Germline CDR1 and CDR2: SGHRS and YFSETQ.

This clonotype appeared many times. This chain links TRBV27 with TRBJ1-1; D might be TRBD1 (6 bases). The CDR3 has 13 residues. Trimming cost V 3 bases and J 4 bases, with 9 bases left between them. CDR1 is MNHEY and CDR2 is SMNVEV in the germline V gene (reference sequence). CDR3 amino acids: CASSFWGATEAFF. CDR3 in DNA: TGTGCCAGCAGTTTCTGGGGGGCCACTGAAGCTTTCTTT.

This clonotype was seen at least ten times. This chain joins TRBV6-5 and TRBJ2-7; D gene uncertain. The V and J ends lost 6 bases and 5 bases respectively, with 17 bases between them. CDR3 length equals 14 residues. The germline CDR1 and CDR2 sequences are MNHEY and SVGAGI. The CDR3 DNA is TGTGCCAGCAGCCGAGTTACGTCGAGCAACGAGCAGTACTTC. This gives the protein CASSRVTSSNEQYF.

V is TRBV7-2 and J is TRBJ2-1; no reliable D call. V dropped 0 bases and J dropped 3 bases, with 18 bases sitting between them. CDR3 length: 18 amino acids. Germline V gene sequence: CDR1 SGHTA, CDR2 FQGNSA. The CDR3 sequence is CASSLATLERPFYNEQFF. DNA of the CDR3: TGTGCCAGCAGCTTAGCGACCCTTGAGCGCCCGTTCTACAATGAGCAGTTCTTC.

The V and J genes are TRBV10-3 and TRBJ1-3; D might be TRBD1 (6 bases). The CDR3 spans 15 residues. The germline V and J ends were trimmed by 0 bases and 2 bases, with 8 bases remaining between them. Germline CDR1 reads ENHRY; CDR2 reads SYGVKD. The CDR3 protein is CAISESSGAGNTIYF. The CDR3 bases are TGTGCCATCAGTGAGTCGTCAGGGGCTGGAAACACCATATATTTT.

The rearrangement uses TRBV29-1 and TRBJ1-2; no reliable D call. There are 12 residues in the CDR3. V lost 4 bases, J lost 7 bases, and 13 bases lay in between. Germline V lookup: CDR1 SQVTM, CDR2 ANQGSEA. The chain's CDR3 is CSVGVALGGYTF. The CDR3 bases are TGCAGCGTTGGGGTGGCGTTGGGTGGCTACACCTTC.

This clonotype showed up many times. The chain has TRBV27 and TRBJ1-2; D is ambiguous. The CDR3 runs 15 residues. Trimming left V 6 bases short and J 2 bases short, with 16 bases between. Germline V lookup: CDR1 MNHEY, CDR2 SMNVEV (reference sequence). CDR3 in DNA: TGTGCCAGCAGGCTGGGCCCCGGGCCCAACTATGGCTACACCTTC. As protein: CASRLGPGPNYGYTF.

CDR3 DNA sequence: TGTGCTAGTGGTTCTCCCCGAGGGGACCCCCTCTCCTACGAGCAGTACTTC. Protein: CASGSPRGDPLSYEQYF. V gene TRBV12-5 combines with J gene TRBJ2-7; TRBD1 or TRBD2 may be the D gene (5 bases each). Per the germline V gene, CDR1 is LGHNT and CDR2 is FRNRAP. There are 17 residues in the CDR3. V was pared by 4 bases and J by 0 bases, with 19 bases between.

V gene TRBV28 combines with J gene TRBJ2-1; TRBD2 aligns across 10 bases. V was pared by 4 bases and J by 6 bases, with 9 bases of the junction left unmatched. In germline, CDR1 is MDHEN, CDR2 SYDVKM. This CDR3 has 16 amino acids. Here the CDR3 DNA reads TGTGCCAGCAGTTCTATCCTTTGGACTAGCGGCAATGAGCAGTTCTTC. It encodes CASSSILWTSGNEQFF.

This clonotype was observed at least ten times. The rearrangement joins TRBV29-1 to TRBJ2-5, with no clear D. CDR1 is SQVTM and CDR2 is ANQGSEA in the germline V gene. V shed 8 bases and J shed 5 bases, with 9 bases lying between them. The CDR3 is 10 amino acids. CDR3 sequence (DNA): TGCAGCACGTCCCATGAGACCCAGTACTTC. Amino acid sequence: CSTSHETQYF.

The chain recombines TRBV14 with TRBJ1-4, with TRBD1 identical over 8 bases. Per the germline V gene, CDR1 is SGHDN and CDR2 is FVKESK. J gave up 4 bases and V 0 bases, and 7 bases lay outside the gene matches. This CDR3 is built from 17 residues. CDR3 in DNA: TGTGCCAGCAGCCAAGATTTTCAGACAGGGGTTAATGAAAAACTGTTTTTT. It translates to CASSQDFQTGVNEKLFF.

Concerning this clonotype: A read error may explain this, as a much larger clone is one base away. The CDR3 is CARSQDFRQGGATNEKLFF. The DNA of the CDR3 is TGCGCCAGGAGCCAAGATTTTCGGCAGGGAGGCGCAACTAATGAAAAACTGTTTTTT. The genes are TRBV4-1 and TRBJ1-4; D possibly corresponds to TRBD1 (5 bases). Germline CDR1 reads MGHRA; CDR2 reads YSYEKL. This CDR3 region has 19 residues.

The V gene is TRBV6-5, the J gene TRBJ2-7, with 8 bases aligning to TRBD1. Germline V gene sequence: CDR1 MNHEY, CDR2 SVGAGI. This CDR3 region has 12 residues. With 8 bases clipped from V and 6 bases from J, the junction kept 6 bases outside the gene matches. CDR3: CASRGRGLEQYF. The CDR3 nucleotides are TGTGCCAGCCGGGGCAGGGGGCTCGAGCAGTACTTC.

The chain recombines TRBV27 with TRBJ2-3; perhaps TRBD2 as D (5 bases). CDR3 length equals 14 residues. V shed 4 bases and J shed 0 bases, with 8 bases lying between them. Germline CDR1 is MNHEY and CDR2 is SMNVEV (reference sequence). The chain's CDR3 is CASSYPGSTDTQYF. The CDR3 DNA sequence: TGTGCCAGCAGTTACCCGGGGAGCACAGATACGCAGTATTTT.

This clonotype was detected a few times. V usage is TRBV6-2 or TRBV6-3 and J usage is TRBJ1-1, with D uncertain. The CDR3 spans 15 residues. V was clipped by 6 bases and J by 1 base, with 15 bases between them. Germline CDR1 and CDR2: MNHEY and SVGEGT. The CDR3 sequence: CASRPGPTRNTEAFF. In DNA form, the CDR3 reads TGTGCCAGCAGACCTGGACCGACCCGGAACACTGAAGCTTTCTTT.

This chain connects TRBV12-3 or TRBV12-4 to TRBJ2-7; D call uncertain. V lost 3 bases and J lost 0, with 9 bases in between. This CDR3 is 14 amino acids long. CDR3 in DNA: TGTGCCAGCAGTTTCCCGGGCAGCTCCTACGAGCAGTACTTC. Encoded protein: CASSFPGSSYEQYF.

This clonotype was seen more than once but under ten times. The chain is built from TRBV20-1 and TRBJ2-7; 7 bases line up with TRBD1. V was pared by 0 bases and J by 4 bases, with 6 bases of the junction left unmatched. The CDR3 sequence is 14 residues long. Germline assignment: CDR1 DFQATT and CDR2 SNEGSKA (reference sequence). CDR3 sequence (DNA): TGCAGTGCTAGAGATTTGGGACAGTCGTACGAGCAGTACTTC. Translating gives CSARDLGQSYEQYF.

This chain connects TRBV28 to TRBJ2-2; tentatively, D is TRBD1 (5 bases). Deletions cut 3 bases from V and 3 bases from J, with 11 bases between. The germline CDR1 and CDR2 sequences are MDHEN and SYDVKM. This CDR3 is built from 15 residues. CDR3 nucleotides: TGTGCCAGCAGTTTGGGGCAGGGTTACACCGGGGAGCTGTTTTTT. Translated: CASSLGQGYTGELFF.

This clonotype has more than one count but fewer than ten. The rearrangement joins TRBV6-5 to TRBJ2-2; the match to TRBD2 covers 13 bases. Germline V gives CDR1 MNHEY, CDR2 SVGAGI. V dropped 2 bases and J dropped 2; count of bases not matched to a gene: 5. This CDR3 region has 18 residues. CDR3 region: CASSYRGLAGTNTGELFF. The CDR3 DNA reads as TGTGCCAGCAGTTACAGGGGACTAGCGGGGACAAACACCGGGGAGCTGTTTTTT.

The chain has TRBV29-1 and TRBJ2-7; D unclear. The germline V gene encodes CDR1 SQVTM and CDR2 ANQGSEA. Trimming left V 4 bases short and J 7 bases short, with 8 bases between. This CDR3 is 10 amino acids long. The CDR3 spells CSVVDPEQYF. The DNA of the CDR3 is TGCAGCGTTGTAGACCCGGAGCAGTACTTC.

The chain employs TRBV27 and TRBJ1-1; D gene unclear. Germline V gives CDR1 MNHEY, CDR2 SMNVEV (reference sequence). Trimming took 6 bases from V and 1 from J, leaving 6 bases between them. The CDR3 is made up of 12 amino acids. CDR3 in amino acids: CASSPPNTEAFF. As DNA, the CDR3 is TGTGCCAGCAGCCCACCGAACACTGAAGCTTTCTTT.

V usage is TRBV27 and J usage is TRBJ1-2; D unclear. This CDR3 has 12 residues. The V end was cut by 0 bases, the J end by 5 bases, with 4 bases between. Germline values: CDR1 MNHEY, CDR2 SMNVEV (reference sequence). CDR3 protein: CASSLSGYGYTF. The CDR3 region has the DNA TGTGCCAGCAGTTTATCCGGGTATGGCTACACCTTC.

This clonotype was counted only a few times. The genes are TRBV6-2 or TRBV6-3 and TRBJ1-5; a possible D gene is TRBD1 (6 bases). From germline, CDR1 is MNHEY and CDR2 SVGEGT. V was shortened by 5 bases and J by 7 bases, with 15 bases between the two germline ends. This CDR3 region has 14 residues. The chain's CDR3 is CASSKQGLRQPQHF. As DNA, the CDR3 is TGTGCCAGCAGTAAACAGGGTCTCAGGCAGCCCCAGCATTTT.

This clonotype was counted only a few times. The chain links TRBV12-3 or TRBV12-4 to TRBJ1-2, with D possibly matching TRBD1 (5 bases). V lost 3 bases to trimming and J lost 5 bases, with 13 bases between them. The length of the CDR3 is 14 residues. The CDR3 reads CASSFGGKGYGYTF. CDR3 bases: TGTGCCAGCAGTTTTGGGGGAAAAGGGTATGGCTACACCTTC.

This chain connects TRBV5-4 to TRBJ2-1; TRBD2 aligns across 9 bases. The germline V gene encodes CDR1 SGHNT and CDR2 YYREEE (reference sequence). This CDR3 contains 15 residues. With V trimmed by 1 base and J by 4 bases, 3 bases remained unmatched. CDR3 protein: CASSLKREAYNEQFF. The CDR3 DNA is TGTGCCAGCAGCTTGAAGCGGGAGGCTTACAATGAGCAGTTCTTC.

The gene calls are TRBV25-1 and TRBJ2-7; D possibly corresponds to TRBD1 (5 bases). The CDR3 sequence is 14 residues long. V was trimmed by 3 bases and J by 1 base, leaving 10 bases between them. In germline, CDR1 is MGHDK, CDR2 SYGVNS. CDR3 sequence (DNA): TGTGCCAGCAGTGACAGAAGGGGATCCTACGAGCAGTACTTC. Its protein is CASSDRRGSYEQYF.

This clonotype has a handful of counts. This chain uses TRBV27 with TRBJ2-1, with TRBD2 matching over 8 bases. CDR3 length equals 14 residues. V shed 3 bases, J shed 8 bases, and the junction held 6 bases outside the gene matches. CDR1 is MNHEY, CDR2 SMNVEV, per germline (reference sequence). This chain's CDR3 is CASSFVPSGHEQFF. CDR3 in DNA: TGTGCCAGCAGTTTTGTACCTAGCGGGCATGAGCAGTTCTTC.

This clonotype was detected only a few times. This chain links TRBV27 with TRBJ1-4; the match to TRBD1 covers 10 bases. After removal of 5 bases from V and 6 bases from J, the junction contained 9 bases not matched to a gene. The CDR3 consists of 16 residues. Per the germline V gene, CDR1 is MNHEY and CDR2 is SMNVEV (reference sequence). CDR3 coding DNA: TGTGCCAGCAGTGCCCGACAGGGGGCCAGAGATGAAAAACTGTTTTTT. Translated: CASSARQGARDEKLFF.

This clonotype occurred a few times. CDR3 sequence reads: CASSERLAGVTGELFF. CDR3 sequence (DNA): TGCGCCAGCAGTGAGAGGCTAGCGGGAGTCACCGGGGAGCTGTTTTTT. V usage is TRBV10-2 and J usage is TRBJ2-2; 10 bases align to TRBD2. CDR3 size: 16 residues. Germline V lookup: CDR1 WSHSY, CDR2 SAAADI. Trimming removed 2 bases from V and 4 bases from J; junction bases left unmatched: 4.